This T cell receptor beta chain was documented in a study of T cell responses to AZD1222 COVID-19 vaccine. At the level of the study: Analyses pooled second doses at about 4 or about 12 weeks. Notes on the study in general: It was only six AZD1222 recipients who were seropositive at baseline. Donors, mostly white British, included more females; clonal diversity was possibly underestimated. Elevations in Spike-specific TCR breadth and depth followed administration of two AZD1222 doses.

The CDR3 covers 16 residues. Deletions cut 2 bases from V and 4 bases from J, with 17 bases between. In germline, CDR1 is SGHVS, CDR2 FQNEAQ. Comments on this clone: Its matching antigen is unknown.

Measured with immunoSEQ multiplex PCR; TCRdb has only the in-frame clones, and not every one. The table records approximately 200,000 clones, around 93% of them present only once. The sample in question was peripheral blood, obtained on day 0 of AZD1222 vaccination. The gene calls are TRBV7-8 and TRBJ1-2, with a weak D call TRBD1 (5 bases). The sequence was collected from an adult in good health. CDR3 in DNA: TGTGCCAGCAGCTTACCCCCTCGTGGGGCGACCTATGGCTACACCTTC. This sequence encodes CASSLPPRGATYGYTF. The entire variable domain, with the rest obtained from reference TRBV7-8 and TRBJ1-2, is as follows: GAGVSQSPRYKVAKRGQDVALRCDPISGHVSLFWYQQALGQGPEFLTYFQNEAQLDKSGLPSDRFFAERPEGSVSTLKIQRTQQEDSAVYLCASSLPPRGATYGYTFGSGTRLTVV.